Below, 20 T cell receptor beta chains from the same sample are listed, as sequenced in a study of CD8 T cells in Susac syndrome. It was with random hexamers that about 0.45 to 1 ug RNA was reverse transcribed. TCRdb re-derived calls from the immunoSEQ multiplex PCR reads in MiXCR, one entry per CDR3 protein. This sample carries a few hundred thousand distinct CDR3 sequences, 95% of them seen once, and the ten largest clones take 0.075% to 0.095%. The sample was CD4+ T cells from PBMCs. These receptors all stem from a human donor with multiple sclerosis.

This sequence joins TRBV7-8 and TRBJ2-7; D remains ambiguous. V was trimmed by 2 bases and J by 2 bases, leaving 10 bases between them. Looked up from germline, CDR1 is SGHVS and CDR2 is FQNEAQ. The CDR3 covers 14 residues. In DNA, the CDR3 is TGTGCCAGCAGCTTAAAGATCCCGACCTACGAGCAGTACTTC. This encodes CASSLKIPTYEQYF.

V is TRBV5-1 and J is TRBJ2-7; possible D gene TRBD1, 7 bases. Germline loops: CDR1 SGHRS, CDR2 YFSETQ. Trimming removed 0 bases at V and 3 bases at J, with 13 bases between. This CDR3 region has 15 residues. The CDR3 nucleotides are TGCGCCAGCAGCTTGGAGGAGGGGGCCATCTACGAGCAGTACTTC. Its translation: CASSLEEGAIYEQYF.

The chain carries TRBV1 and TRBJ2-7; whether TRBD2, the table's D call, matches the DNA was not checked. TRBV1 is listed as a pseudogene. The CDR3 sequence is 16 residues long. CDR3 protein: CTSSQAPAGGLEEQYF. DNA for the CDR3: TGCACCAGCAGCCAGGCCCCAGCGGGAGGGCTTGAGGAGCAGTACTTC.

This clonotype occurred once. This chain uses TRBV7-9 with TRBJ2-3; 7 nucleotides line up with TRBD2. The V gene end was trimmed by 3 bases and the J gene end by 3 bases; junction bases not matched to a gene: 3. Germline V lookup: CDR1 SEHNR, CDR2 FQNEAQ (reference sequence). CDR3 size: 14 residues. CDR3: CASSFGRETDTQYF. The CDR3 bases are TGTGCCAGCAGCTTTGGGCGGGAGACAGATACGCAGTATTTT.

In DNA form, the CDR3 reads TGCAGCGTGGGGAACAGGGGAGAATCGAGGGGCTACACCTTC. Protein product: CSVGNRGESRGYTF. The chain carries TRBV29-1 and TRBJ1-2; 7 bases line up with TRBD1. Per germline, CDR1 SQVTM and CDR2 ANQGSEA. V trimming: 6 bases; J trimming: 8 bases; junction bases outside the gene matches: 15. The CDR3 totals 14 residues.

The V call is TRBV30, the J call TRBJ1-2; a possible D gene is TRBD1 (5 bases). Germline-derived CDR1 and CDR2 are GTSNPN and SVGIG (reference sequence). With 4 bases removed from V and 4 bases from J, the gap between germline ends came to 13 bases. The CDR3 consists of 13 residues. CDR3 protein: CAWTIGTLYGYTF. CDR3 DNA sequence: TGTGCCTGGACGATAGGGACCCTCTATGGCTACACCTTC.

This chain connects TRBV20-1 to TRBJ1-6; D gene unclear. This CDR3 has 16 amino acids. Deletions cut 4 bases from V and 0 bases from J, with 13 bases between. Germline CDR1 DFQATT, CDR2 SNEGSKA (reference sequence). CDR3 protein: CSAKKAERSYNSPLHF. The CDR3 region has the DNA TGCAGTGCTAAAAAGGCTGAACGCTCCTATAATTCACCCCTCCACTTT.

V gene TRBV3-1 combines with J gene TRBJ1-3; TRBD1 is a possible D gene (6 bases). Looked up from germline, CDR1 is LGHDT and CDR2 is YNNKEL (reference sequence). The CDR3 is made up of 14 amino acids. The ends were cut back, 3 bases at V and 3 bases at J, with 9 bases in the middle. The chain's CDR3 is CASSHRGGGNTIYF. The CDR3 DNA is TGTGCCAGCAGCCATCGAGGGGGTGGAAACACCATATATTTT.

The chain has TRBV20-1 and TRBJ1-2, with a tentative D call TRBD1 (6 bases). Germline V gene data show CDR1 as DFQATT and CDR2 as SNEGSKA (reference sequence). The CDR3 covers 13 residues. V lost 5 bases and J lost 4, with 14 bases in between. CDR3 protein: CSARKDSTYGYTF. Here the CDR3 DNA reads TGCAGTGCTCGAAAGGACAGCACCTATGGCTACACCTTC.

This chain uses TRBV4-1 with TRBJ2-1; 11 bases fit TRBD2. The CDR3 runs to 17 residues. V lost 1 base to trimming and J lost 2 bases; unmatched junction nucleotides: 4. Germline lookup yields CDR1 MGHRA and CDR2 YSYEKL. The CDR3 loop is CASSQVLAGGPYNEQFF. In DNA form, the CDR3 reads TGCGCCAGCAGCCAAGTCCTAGCGGGAGGACCCTACAATGAGCAGTTCTTC.

The chain employs TRBV29-1 and TRBJ2-5; TRBD1 matches 9 bases. The V segment lost 4 bases and the J segment 4 bases; nucleotides outside the gene matches: 7. The CDR3 has 14 amino acids. CDR1 is SQVTM, CDR2 ANQGSEA, per germline. CDR3 nucleotide sequence: TGCAGCGTTGTCACAGGGGGCGCGGGAGAGACCCAGTACTTC. Translating gives CSVVTGGAGETQYF.

The V call is TRBV3-1, the J call TRBJ2-1; 7 nucleotides align to TRBD2. V gave up 3 bases and J gave up 8 bases; unmatched junction bases: 1. Germline values: CDR1 LGHDT, CDR2 YNNKEL (reference sequence). This CDR3 spans 12 amino acids. CDR3 residues: CASSHLADEQFF. As DNA, the CDR3 is TGTGCCAGCAGCCACCTAGCGGATGAGCAGTTCTTC.

The CDR3 is CASRLAGVRDEQYF. In DNA form, the CDR3 reads TGTGCCAGCAGACTAGCGGGAGTGAGGGACGAGCAGTACTTC. This chain connects TRBV27 to TRBJ2-7, with 11 bases aligning to TRBD2. The CDR3 sequence is 14 residues long. The V gene's germline CDR1 is MNHEY and CDR2 SMNVEV (reference sequence). V gave up 6 bases and J gave up 5 bases; unmatched junction bases: 6.

In this sample, this clonotype turned up once. The rearrangement uses TRBV4-2 and TRBJ2-7; no reliable D call. The CDR3 contains 14 residues. Germline CDR1 LGHNA, CDR2 YNFKEQ. V dropped 6 bases and J dropped 1 base, with 13 bases sitting between them. The CDR3 protein is CASSPYSLSYEQYF. DNA for the CDR3: TGTGCCAGCAGTCCCTATTCGCTATCCTACGAGCAGTACTTC.

This chain links TRBV25-1 with TRBJ2-3, with 7 bases fitting TRBD1. The J segment lost 2 bases and the V segment lost 2 bases, leaving 7 bases of the junction unmatched. In germline, CDR1 is MGHDK, CDR2 SYGVNS. The CDR3 loop spans 16 amino acids. The CDR3: CASSEAGQAYTDTQYF. The CDR3 coding sequence is TGTGCCAGCAGTGAAGCCGGACAGGCTTACACAGATACGCAGTATTTT.

The chain is built from TRBV9 and TRBJ2-7; D is possibly TRBD1 or TRBD2 (6 bases each). V lost 0 bases and J 0 bases, leaving 10 bases between the germline ends. Looked up from germline, CDR1 is SGDLS and CDR2 is YYNGEE. The CDR3 sequence is 15 residues long. The CDR3 is CASSVGGALSYEQYF. The CDR3 DNA follows: TGTGCCAGCAGCGTAGGGGGGGCCCTCTCCTACGAGCAGTACTTC.

The count of this clonotype is one. The genes are TRBV29-1 and TRBJ1-2; perhaps TRBD1 as D (5 bases). This CDR3 region has 13 residues. CDR1 is SQVTM, CDR2 ANQGSEA, per germline. Trimming left V 3 bases short and J 5 bases short, with 13 bases between. CDR3 nucleotide sequence: TGCAGCGTTGACCAGGGACTAAGGTATGGCTACACCTTC. As protein: CSVDQGLRYGYTF.

This chain links TRBV24-1 with TRBJ2-1; TRBD1 matches at 9 bases. The CDR3 is made up of 15 amino acids. Trimming at V came to 4 bases and at J to 12 bases, leaving 12 bases not matched to a gene. Germline-derived CDR1 and CDR2 are KGHDR and SFDVKD. In nucleotides, the CDR3 is TGTGCCACCAGTGACGCCCAACCGGGACAGGGCCGGCAGTTCTTC. Encoded protein: CATSDAQPGQGRQFF.

The rearrangement links TRBV9 to TRBJ2-7, with no clear D. CDR1 is SGDLS and CDR2 is YYNGEE in the germline V gene. This CDR3 region has 14 residues. Trimming pared 2 bases from V and 3 bases from J, leaving 12 bases between. The CDR3 DNA is TGTGCCAGCAGCGTGGGCCTGGAACTCTACGAGCAGTACTTC. Protein: CASSVGLELYEQYF.

This chain connects TRBV20-1 to TRBJ2-5; 7 bases match TRBD1. Trimming took 0 bases from V and 4 from J; bases not matched to a gene: 5. Per germline, CDR1 DFQATT and CDR2 SNEGSKA (reference sequence). CDR3 length: 14 amino acids. The CDR3 here is CSARDSNRGETQYF. In nucleotides, the CDR3 is TGCAGTGCTAGAGATTCGAACAGGGGAGAGACCCAGTACTTC.